Following are 11 T cell receptor beta chains from one sample sequenced in a study of blood T cell repertoires in COVID-19 (dated by TCRdb to about 2020). The library was generated by the immunoSEQ multiplex PCR assay. The clones in this table, taken by TCRdb from immuneACCESS, are in-frame only. Not every clone is retained; where verified, under half of the shortfall comes from an unresolved V gene, and the cause of the rest is unknown. This sample comprises 50,000 to 75,000 clones, less than 90% of them detected only once. The ten largest clonotypes hold 5% to 6.5% of the sample. The sequenced material came from peripheral blood. These receptor sequences come from an elderly man in a cohort sampled during active COVID-19.

The chain employs TRBV11-2 and TRBJ1-1; a possible D gene is TRBD1 (6 bases). Trimming removed 4 bases at V and 1 base at J, with 16 bases between. CDR1 SGHAT and CDR2 FQNNGV come from the germline V gene. The CDR3 covers 16 residues. CDR3 loop: CASSSSWKQGNTEAFF. CDR3 sequence (DNA): TGTGCCAGCAGCTCTTCATGGAAACAGGGGAACACTGAAGCTTTCTTT.

This sequence joins TRBV19 and TRBJ2-4, with a tentative D call TRBD2 (6 bases). The CDR3 runs to 16 residues. V gave up 3 bases and J gave up 9 bases, with 21 bases separating them. Germline CDR1 is LNHDA and CDR2 is SQIVND (reference sequence). The CDR3, as DNA: TGTGCCAGTAGTATTATCTCCCGCAGGAGGGCAAGCATTCAGTACTTC. Its translation is CASSIISRRRASIQYF. Drawing the rest from reference TRBV19 and TRBJ2-4, the complete variable domain is DGGITQSPKYLFRKEGQNVTLSCEQNLNHDAMYWYRQDPGQGLRLIYYSQIVNDFQKGDIAEGYSVSREKKESFPLTVTSAQKNPTAFYLCASSIISRRRASIQYFGAGTRLSVL.

J is TRBJ2-7 and V is TRBV11-2; TRBD2 is a possible D gene (6 bases). Trimming removed 4 bases from V and 4 bases from J, with 26 bases in between. The V gene's germline CDR1 is SGHAT and CDR2 FQNNGV. The CDR3 spans 18 residues. In nucleotides, the CDR3 is TGTGCCAGCAGCTCTCAGACGGACTACCAGAGATATAAATACGAGCAGTACTTC. It translates to CASSSQTDYQRYKYEQYF.

This chain links TRBV9 with TRBJ2-5, with D perhaps TRBD1 (6 bases). From germline, CDR1 is SGDLS and CDR2 YYNGEE. The CDR3 sequence is 14 residues long. Trimming removed 2 bases from V and 5 bases from J, with 13 bases in between. This CDR3 reads CASSVGAPPETQYF. The CDR3 region has the DNA TGTGCCAGCAGCGTGGGGGCGCCCCCGGAGACCCAGTACTTC.

This clone was detected only once. The V and J genes are TRBV3-1 (or the pseudogene TRBV3-2) and TRBJ1-3; D remains ambiguous. Germline V lookup: CDR1 LGHDT, CDR2 YNNKEL (reference sequence). V gave up 1 base and J gave up 0 bases, with 10 bases separating them. This CDR3 comprises 16 residues. The CDR3 is CASSQGGGYSGNTIYF. CDR3 nucleotides: TGTGCCAGCAGCCAAGGCGGCGGCTACTCTGGAAACACCATATATTTT.

This chain connects TRBV7-2 to TRBJ1-5; D is possibly TRBD1 (6 bases). The CDR3 is 15 residues long. V lost 0 bases and J 6 bases, leaving 12 bases between the germline ends. Germline V gene data show CDR1 as SGHTA and CDR2 as FQGNSA. The CDR3 loop is CASSLATGIGQPQHF. The CDR3 region has the DNA TGTGCCAGCAGCTTAGCGACAGGAATCGGTCAGCCCCAGCATTTT.

This sequence joins TRBV3-1 (or the pseudogene TRBV3-2) and TRBJ2-5, with 12 bases matching TRBD1. From germline, CDR1 is LGHDT and CDR2 YNNKEL (reference sequence). J lost 7 bases, V lost 5 bases, and 8 bases had no gene match. This CDR3 has 15 amino acids. The CDR3 sequence is CASSKRGQGAGTQYF. Written as DNA, the CDR3 is TGTGCCAGCAGCAAAAGGGGACAGGGGGCGGGGACCCAGTACTTC.

In DNA, the CDR3 is TGTGCCATCAGACTAGCGGGGGGGCTCACAGATACGCAGTATTTT. Protein product: CAIRLAGGLTDTQYF. This sequence joins TRBV10-3 and TRBJ2-3; 13 bases match TRBD2. This CDR3 contains 15 residues. The germline V gene encodes CDR1 ENHRY and CDR2 SYGVKD. The V segment lost 6 bases and the J segment 2 bases; nucleotides outside the gene matches: 2.

The rearrangement joins TRBV29-1 to TRBJ1-3; the D gene is possibly TRBD1 (6 bases). This CDR3 comprises 12 residues. V was trimmed by 4 bases and J by 4 bases, leaving 8 bases between them. The germline CDR1 and CDR2 sequences are SQVTM and ANQGSEA. The CDR3 DNA reads as TGCAGCGTTGCAGGGGTAGGAAACACCATATATTTT. Protein product: CSVAGVGNTIYF.

The chain employs TRBV7-9 and TRBJ2-7; 8 positions agree with TRBD1. Germline V gives CDR1 SEHNR, CDR2 FQNEAQ (reference sequence). The junction had 2 bases not matched to a gene; V was cut back by 2 bases and J by 2 bases. The CDR3 is 14 amino acids. CDR3 in DNA: TGTGCCAGCAGCTTAATACAGGGGGCCTACGAGCAGTACTTC. Its translation: CASSLIQGAYEQYF.

The chain has TRBV7-8 and TRBJ2-7, with D tentatively TRBD2 (6 bases). The V end lost 2 bases, the J end lost 0 bases, and 11 bases lay between the germline ends. This CDR3 contains 15 residues. CDR1 and CDR2 from the germline V gene are SGHVS and FQNEAQ. CDR3 DNA sequence: TGTGCCAGCAGCTTAAGGGAGGACGGCTCCTACGAGCAGTACTTC. Its translation: CASSLREDGSYEQYF. The whole variable domain, filled in from reference TRBV7-8 and TRBJ2-7, reads GAGVSQSPRYKVAKRGQDVALRCDPISGHVSLFWYQQALGQGPEFLTYFQNEAQLDKSGLPSDRFFAERPEGSVSTLKIQRTQQEDSAVYLCASSLREDGSYEQYFGPGTRLTVT.